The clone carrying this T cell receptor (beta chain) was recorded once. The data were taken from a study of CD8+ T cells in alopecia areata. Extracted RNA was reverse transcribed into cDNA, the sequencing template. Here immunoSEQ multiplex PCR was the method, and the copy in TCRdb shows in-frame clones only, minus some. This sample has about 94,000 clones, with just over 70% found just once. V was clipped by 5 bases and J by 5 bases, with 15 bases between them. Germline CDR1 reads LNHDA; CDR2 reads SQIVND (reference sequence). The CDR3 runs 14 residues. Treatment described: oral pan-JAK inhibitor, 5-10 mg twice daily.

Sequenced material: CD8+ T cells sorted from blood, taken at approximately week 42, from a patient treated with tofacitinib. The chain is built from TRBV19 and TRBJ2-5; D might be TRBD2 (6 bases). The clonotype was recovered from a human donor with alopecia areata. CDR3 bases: TGTGCCAGTAGTTCAGTCGGAGGGTTGGAGACCCAGTACTTC. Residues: CASSSVGGLETQYF. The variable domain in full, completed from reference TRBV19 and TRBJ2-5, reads DGGITQSPKYLFRKEGQNVTLSCEQNLNHDAMYWYRQDPGQGLRLIYYSQIVNDFQKGDIAEGYSVSREKKESFPLTVTSAQKNPTAFYLCASSSVGGLETQYFGPGTRLLVL.